There are a few counts of the clone carrying this T cell receptor beta chain. Germline CDR1 MGHRA, CDR2 YSYEKL. The CDR3 spans 16 residues. V gave up 4 bases and J gave up 3 bases; unmatched junction bases: 7. These data originate in a study of CD8+ T cells in alopecia areata. Investigators isolated RNA and reverse transcribed it into cDNA to act as the sequencing template. Generated by immunoSEQ multiplex PCR, the TCRdb table keeps only in-frame clones and is missing some. Of about 150,000 clones in the sample, 40% to 65% were seen once. The sequence derives from a human donor with alopecia areata. The rearrangement links TRBV4-1 to TRBJ2-3; 10 bases are shared with TRBD2. Here the sequenced sample was CD8+ T cells sorted from blood, taken at week 0. The CDR3 DNA sequence: TGCGCCAGCAGCCCACCTAGCGGGGGAATAACAGATACGCAGTATTTT. Its protein product is CASSPPSGGITDTQYF.